This entry describes one TCR beta chain. V lost 1 base, J lost 6 bases, and 13 bases lay in between. From germline, CDR1 is SGHVS and CDR2 FNYEAQ. The CDR3 has 15 residues. This sample was taken from a study of T cell changes during pregnancy in multiple sclerosis. Libraries were prepared by immunoSEQ multiplex PCR; TCRdb keeps only in-frame clonotypes and omits some of them. The sample includes under 60,000 clones, about nine tenths of them seen just once. The chain links TRBV7-6 to TRBJ2-1, with no clear D. The sample consisted of CD8+ T cells from peripheral blood mononuclear cells, taken after pregnancy. This clonotype originated in a female donor with multiple sclerosis, enrolled in a pregnancy study. As DNA, the CDR3 is TGTGCCAGCAGCTTAGACGCGGCTTCCCGCAATGAGCAGTTCTTC. Its protein product is CASSLDAASRNEQFF.